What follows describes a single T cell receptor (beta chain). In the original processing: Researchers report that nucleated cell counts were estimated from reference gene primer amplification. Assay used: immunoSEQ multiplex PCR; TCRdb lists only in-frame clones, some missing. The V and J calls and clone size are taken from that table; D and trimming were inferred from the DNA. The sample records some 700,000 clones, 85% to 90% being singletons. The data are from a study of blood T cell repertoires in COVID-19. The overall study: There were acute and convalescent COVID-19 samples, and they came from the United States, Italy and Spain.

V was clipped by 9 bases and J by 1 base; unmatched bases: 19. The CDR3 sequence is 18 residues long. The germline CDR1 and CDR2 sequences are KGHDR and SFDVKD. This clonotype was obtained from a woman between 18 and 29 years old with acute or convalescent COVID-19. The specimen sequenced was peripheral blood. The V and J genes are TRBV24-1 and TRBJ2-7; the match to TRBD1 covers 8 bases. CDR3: CATSGPTGGRLGSYEQYF. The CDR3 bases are TGTGCCACCTCCGGCCCCACAGGGGGAAGACTTGGGTCCTACGAGCAGTACTTC.